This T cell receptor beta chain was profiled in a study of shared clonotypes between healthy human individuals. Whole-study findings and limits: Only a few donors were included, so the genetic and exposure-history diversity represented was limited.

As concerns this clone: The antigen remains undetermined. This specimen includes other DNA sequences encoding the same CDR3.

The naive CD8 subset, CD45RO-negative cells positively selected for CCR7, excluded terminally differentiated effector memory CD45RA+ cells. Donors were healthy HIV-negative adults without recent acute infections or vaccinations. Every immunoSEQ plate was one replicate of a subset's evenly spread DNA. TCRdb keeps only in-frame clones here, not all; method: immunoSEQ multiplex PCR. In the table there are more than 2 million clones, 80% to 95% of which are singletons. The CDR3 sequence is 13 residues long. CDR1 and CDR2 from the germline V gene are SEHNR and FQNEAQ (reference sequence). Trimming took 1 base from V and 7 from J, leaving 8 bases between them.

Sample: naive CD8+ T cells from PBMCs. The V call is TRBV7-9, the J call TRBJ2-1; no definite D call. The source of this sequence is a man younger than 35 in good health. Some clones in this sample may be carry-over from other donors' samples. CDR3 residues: CASSLVLVNEQFF. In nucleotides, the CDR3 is TGTGCCAGCAGCTTAGTTTTGGTTAATGAGCAGTTCTTC.